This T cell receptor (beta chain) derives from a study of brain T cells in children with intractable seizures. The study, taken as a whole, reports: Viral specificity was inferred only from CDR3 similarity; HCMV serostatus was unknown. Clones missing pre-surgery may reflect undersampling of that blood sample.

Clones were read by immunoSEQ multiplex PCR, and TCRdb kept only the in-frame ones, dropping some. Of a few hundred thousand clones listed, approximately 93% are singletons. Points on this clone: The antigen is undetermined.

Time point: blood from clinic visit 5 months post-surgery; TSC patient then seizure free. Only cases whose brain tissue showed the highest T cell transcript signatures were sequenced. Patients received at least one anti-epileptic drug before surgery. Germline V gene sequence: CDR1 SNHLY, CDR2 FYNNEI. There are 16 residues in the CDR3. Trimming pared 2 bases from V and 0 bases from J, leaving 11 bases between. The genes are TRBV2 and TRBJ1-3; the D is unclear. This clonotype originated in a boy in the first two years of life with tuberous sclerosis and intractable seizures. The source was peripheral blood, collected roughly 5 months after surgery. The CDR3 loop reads CASSEQWQSSGNTIYF. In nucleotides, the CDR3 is TGTGCCAGCAGTGAACAATGGCAGAGCTCTGGAAACACCATATATTTT.